The clone carrying this T cell receptor (beta chain) was seen a few times. Its target is unknown. For TCRbeta, the library was prepared with unique molecular identifiers. TCRdb reprocessed the PCR reads with MiXCR, giving one entry per CDR3 protein. The sample lists about a million distinct CDR3 sequences; 25% to 30% were seen once. These data are taken from a study of T-cell reconstitution after alpha-beta-depleted transplantation in children. General study findings and limits: Several hundred expanded graft clones reportedly supplied alpha-beta T cells about two months after transplant. One year post-transplant, T-cell counts and diversity were largely derived from T cells produced anew. Several patients had high TCRbeta diversity at day 60; it came from surviving recipient T cells and thymic progenitors.

CDR3 length: 12 residues. Germline lookup yields CDR1 KGHSH and CDR2 LQKENI. Trimming removed 3 bases at V and 8 bases at J, with 8 bases between. This receptor was obtained from a boy younger than two who had a stem cell transplant for SCID, so the T cells may come from the graft donor. The J gene is TRBJ2-1, the V gene TRBV18, with unresolved D. The source was PBMCs, mostly from graft donor cells, collected 360 days after TCRalphabeta/CD19-depleted stem cell transplant. The DNA of the CDR3 is TGTGCCAGCTCACCCCGGCTATATGAGCAGTTCTTC. Protein product: CASSPRLYEQFF.